These T cell receptor beta chains were read from a single sample in a study of T-cell reconstitution after alpha-beta-depleted transplantation in children. Each CDR3 protein gets one entry after TCRdb re-called the PCR reads with MiXCR. The sample records about 420,000 distinct CDR3 sequences, about a sixth being singletons. The source was PBMCs, mostly from graft donor cells, collected 360 days after TCRalphabeta/CD19-depleted stem cell transplant. The origin of the receptors is a boy in the first two years of life who had a stem cell transplant for Wiskott-Aldrich syndrome, so the T cells may come from the graft donor. The CDR3 runs from the conserved cysteine through the conserved F or W. The order of the fields is D gene, clone size, V gene, J gene, CDR3 DNA, CDR3 protein. D genes are given only for firm matches. The size entry is marked missing in some rows and otherwise reads once, few, many or a size class.

TRBD1,few,TRBV5-6,TRBJ2-6,TGTGCCAGCAGCTTGCAGGGGGCCACGGTCGCCAACGTCCTGACTTTC,CASSLQGATVANVLTF
TRBD2,few,TRBV11-2,TRBJ2-3,TGTGCCAGCAGCTTATGGGCGGGGGACACAGATACGCAGTATTTT,CASSLWAGDTDTQYF
-,-,TRBV4-2,TRBJ2-7,TGTGCCAGCAGCCCTCGTATACTTGGCGAGCAGTACTTC,CASSPRILGEQYF
TRBD2,-,TRBV7-9,TRBJ2-1,TGTGCCAGCAGCTTAGACCTAGCGGGAAGGTTCTTC,CASSLDLAGRFF
-,few,TRBV7-2,TRBJ2-3,TGTGCCCACTGCCCCCAGACTCTTTACAGCACAGATACGCAGTATTTT,CAHCPQTLYSTDTQYF
TRBD1,-,TRBV7-8,TRBJ2-1,TGTGCCAGCAGCCCTAGGGTTCGGGACAGGGCTTTAAATGGGCAGTTCTTC,CASSPRVRDRALNGQFF
-,many,TRBV20-1,TRBJ2-5,TGCAGTGCTAGTGGAGGGGTAGAGACCCAGTACTTC,CSASGGVETQYF
-,few,TRBV4-1,TRBJ2-1,TGCGCCAGCAGCCAGGATAAAGGAGGGTACAATGAGCAGTTCTTC,CASSQDKGGYNEQFF
-,-,TRBV6-1,TRBJ2-3,TGTGCCAGCACTCCAGCGGGTACCCCTCCAGATACGCAGTATTTT,CASTPAGTPPDTQYF
TRBD1,few,TRBV9,TRBJ2-1,TGTGCCAGCAGCTTCAGGGTAGGGGGCGGTGAGCAGTTCTTC,CASSFRVGGGEQFF
-,few,TRBV20-1,TRBJ2-1,TGCAGTGCTAGAGAGCCACTAAGAGGCAATGAGCAGTTCTTC,CSAREPLRGNEQFF
-,many,TRBV6-1,TRBJ2-1,TGTGCCAGCAGTGAACGACCCTCTGGGGCGTCTCTCAATGAGCAGTTCTTC,CASSERPSGASLNEQFF
-,-,TRBV5-1,TRBJ2-3,TGCGCCAGCAGCTTGTTTAAGACAGCCCCTAGCACAGATACGCAGTATTTT,CASSLFKTAPSTDTQYF
-,-,TRBV20-1,TRBJ2-7,TGCAGTGCTACCGGGGGAAAGGCCTACGAGCAGTACTTC,CSATGGKAYEQYF
-,few,TRBV20-1,TRBJ2-3,TGCAGTTCGTCGGACTACCCGGGCACGGATACGCAGTATTTT,CSSSDYPGTDTQYF
-,few,TRBV5-4,TRBJ2-2,TGTGCCAGCAGCTTGGCTTCGGCCGCGAACACCGGGGAGCTGTTTTTT,CASSLASAANTGELFF
TRBD1,-,TRBV6-5,TRBJ2-5,TGTGCCAGCAGTTCGGGACAGGGCCCGCAAGAGACCCAGTACTTC,CASSSGQGPQETQYF
-,few,TRBV5-1,TRBJ2-1,TGCGCCAGCAGAGGAACGGGATCACCGATCTACAATGAGCAGTTCTTC,CASRGTGSPIYNEQFF
TRBD2,-,TRBV5-6,TRBJ2-7,TGTGCCAGCAGCTTGGCGGGAGGCCCCCACGTAGTCGCAGGTAGCTCCTACGAGCAGTACTTC,CASSLAGGPHVVAGSSYEQYF
TRBD1,-,TRBV12-3/TRBV12-4,TRBJ2-5,TGTGCCAGCGGGGACAGGGATCGAAGGGAGACCCAGTACTTC,CASGDRDRRETQYF
-,few,TRBV7-2,TRBJ2-2,TGTGCCAGCAGCCCTGAGACAGGGAGGCCCGGGGAGCTGTTTTTT,CASSPETGRPGELFF
TRBD2,many,TRBV24-1,TRBJ2-3,TGTGCCACCAGTGATGAACTAGCGGGAGACCCAGATACGCAGTATTTT,CATSDELAGDPDTQYF
TRBD2,-,TRBV3-1,TRBJ2-7,TGTGCCAGCAGCCGACTGGGACTAGCGGCCACCGAGCAGTACTTC,CASSRLGLAATEQYF
-,-,TRBV6-2/TRBV6-3,TRBJ2-5,TGTGCCAGCAGCCCAACCAACAAAGAGACCCAGTACTTC,CASSPTNKETQYF
TRBD2,few,TRBV7-2,TRBJ2-3,TGTGCCAGCAGCCGTAGCGGGATCCCGGGGGGAGATACGCAGTATTTT,CASSRSGIPGGDTQYF
-,-,TRBV6-5,TRBJ2-3,TGTGCCAGCAGTTACTCGATGACAGGAGATACGCAGTATTTT,CASSYSMTGDTQYF
-,-,TRBV2,TRBJ1-4,TGTGCCAGCAGTGAATCGGGGGATGGAAAACTGTTTTTT,CASSESGDGKLFF
TRBD1,few,TRBV20-1,TRBJ2-7,TGCAGTGCGGCGCCCGGGACAGGGAAGCACGAGCAGTACTTC,CSAAPGTGKHEQYF
TRBD1,-,TRBV12-3/TRBV12-4,TRBJ2-4,TGTGCCAGCAGTCCCGGACAGGGGATACAAAACATTCAGTACTTC,CASSPGQGIQNIQYF